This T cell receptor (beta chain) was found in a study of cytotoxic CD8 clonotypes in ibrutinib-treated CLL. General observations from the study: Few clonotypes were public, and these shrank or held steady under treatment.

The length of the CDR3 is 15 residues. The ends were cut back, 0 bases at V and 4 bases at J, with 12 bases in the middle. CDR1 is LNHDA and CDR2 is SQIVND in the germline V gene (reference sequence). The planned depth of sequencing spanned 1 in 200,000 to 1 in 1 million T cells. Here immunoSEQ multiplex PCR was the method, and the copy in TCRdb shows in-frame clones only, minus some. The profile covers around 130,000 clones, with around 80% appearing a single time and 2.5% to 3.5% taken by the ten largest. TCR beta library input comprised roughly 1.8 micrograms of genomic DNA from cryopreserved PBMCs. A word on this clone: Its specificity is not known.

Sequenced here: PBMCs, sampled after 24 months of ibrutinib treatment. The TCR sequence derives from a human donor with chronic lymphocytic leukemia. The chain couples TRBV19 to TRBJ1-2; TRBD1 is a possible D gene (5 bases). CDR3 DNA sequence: TGTGCCAGTAGTATAGATGCTGGGACGGTCTATGGCTACACCTTC. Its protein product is CASSIDAGTVYGYTF.